Presented here are 24 T cell receptor beta chains from one specimen sequenced in a study of vaccination and CD4 T cells after COVID-19. These receptors have no identified antigens. Noted treatment: roughly 10-day PBMC culture with coronavirus spike peptide pools or control peptides (ViraFEST assay). One should note that the unexposed donor's CD4+ T cells were collected before the COVID-19 pandemic (2011-2018). The Oncomine TCR Beta short-read assay was applied to DNA of cultured CD4+ T cells. MiXCR, applied by TCRdb to the PCR reads, yields one record per CDR3 protein. The sample has more than 3,500 distinct CDR3 sequences, about 34% seen once. The sample was CD4+ T cells from blood, cultured in vitro. Receptors were obtained from a human donor in good health.

This clonotype was seen a handful of times. This chain joins TRBV24-1 and TRBJ1-6, with D maybe TRBD1 (6 bases). The germline V gene encodes CDR1 KGHDR and CDR2 SFDVKD. Trimming pared 7 bases from V and 6 bases from J, leaving 15 bases between. The CDR3 spans 15 residues. CDR3 bases: TGTGCCACCAGCAAAGGGGGAGCCACTAATTCACCCCTCCACTTT. This codes for CATSKGGATNSPLHF.

The table lists this clonotype with a few counts. V and J are TRBV6-5 and TRBJ1-5, with D perhaps TRBD1 (5 bases). This CDR3 is built from 12 residues. V shed 0 bases and J shed 11 bases, with 8 bases lying between them. Germline CDR1 is MNHEY and CDR2 is SVGAGI. In nucleotides, the CDR3 is TGTGCCAGCAGTTACTCGGGGGGAGCCCAGCATTTT. Translating gives CASSYSGGAQHF.

V is TRBV5-1 and J is TRBJ2-7; D gene uncertain. The CDR3 extends over 14 amino acids. V was shortened by 4 bases and J by 1 base, with 12 bases between the two germline ends. CDR1 SGHRS and CDR2 YFSETQ come from the germline V gene. CDR3 protein: CASSESWASYEQYF. CDR3 bases: TGCGCCAGCAGCGAAAGTTGGGCGTCCTACGAGCAGTACTTC.

In its sample, this clonotype was seen a few times. The chain is built from TRBV6-1 and TRBJ1-1; 7 nucleotides match TRBD1. With 6 bases clipped from V and 3 bases from J, the junction kept 7 bases outside the gene matches. This CDR3 contains 14 residues. CDR1 and CDR2 (germline): MNHNS, SASEGT. CDR3 sequence reads: CASRSQGKHTEAFF. The CDR3 region has the DNA TGTGCCAGCAGATCACAGGGGAAGCACACTGAAGCTTTCTTT.

V is TRBV20-1 and J is TRBJ2-2; 10 bases are a match to TRBD1. This CDR3 is built from 15 residues. In germline, CDR1 is DFQATT, CDR2 SNEGSKA (reference sequence). V gave up 5 bases and J gave up 3 bases; unmatched junction bases: 6. The CDR3 sequence is CSAPRDRGYTGELFF. The DNA for the CDR3 is TGCAGTGCTCCCAGGGACAGGGGTTACACCGGGGAGCTGTTTTTT.

The chain uses TRBV7-2 and TRBJ1-1; the D gene is possibly TRBD1 (6 bases). The CDR3 runs 15 residues. Germline CDR1 is SGHTA and CDR2 is FQGNSA. The ends were cut back, 1 base at V and 11 bases at J, with 20 bases in the middle. For the CDR3, the DNA is TGTGCCAGCAGCTTAGTTGGGCAGGGGCGTAGAGGGGCTTTCTTT. Protein sequence: CASSLVGQGRRGAFF.

This clonotype has just one count. The rearrangement joins TRBV19 to TRBJ2-3; D is ambiguous. The CDR3 has 11 amino acids. The V end was cut by 3 bases, the J end by 5 bases, with 3 bases between. CDR1 LNHDA and CDR2 SQIVND come from the germline V gene (reference sequence). The CDR3 loop reads CASSMQDTQYF. CDR3 nucleotides: TGTGCCAGTAGTATGCAAGATACGCAGTATTTT.

The CDR3 loop reads CATAVAYRNTEAFF. The CDR3 nucleotides read TGTGCCACCGCCGTGGCCTACCGGAACACTGAAGCTTTCTTT. This chain links TRBV12-3 or TRBV12-4 with TRBJ1-1; D is unresolved. Trimming left V 10 bases short and J 1 base short, with 16 bases between. This CDR3 comprises 14 residues.

The V gene is TRBV4-1, the J gene TRBJ1-5; 9 bases fit TRBD1. CDR3 size: 15 residues. Germline values: CDR1 MGHRA, CDR2 YSYEKL. V was clipped by 2 bases and J by 4 bases; unmatched bases: 3. CDR3 sequence (DNA): TGCGCCAGCAGCCAACCGGACAGGGGAAATCAGCCCCAGCATTTT. Protein product: CASSQPDRGNQPQHF.

The V and J genes are TRBV11-2 and TRBJ1-2; D remains ambiguous. The CDR3 is 12 residues long. V lost 5 bases, J lost 8 bases, and 12 bases lay in between. From germline, CDR1 is SGHAT and CDR2 FQNNGV. The CDR3 DNA sequence: TGTGCCAGCAGCCCACATACAAACGGCTACACCTTC. The encoded protein is CASSPHTNGYTF.

This clonotype has just a few counts. V and J are TRBV7-6 and TRBJ1-5; possibly TRBD1 for D (5 bases). Trimming removed 2 bases at V and 9 bases at J, with 11 bases between. Germline V lookup: CDR1 SGHVS, CDR2 FNYEAQ. The CDR3 is made up of 13 amino acids. The DNA of the CDR3 is TGTGCCAGCAGCTTAATGGGGGAGGGGCCCCAGCATTTT. Amino acids: CASSLMGEGPQHF.

CDR3 loop: CAWSRTDPNTEAFF. The CDR3 DNA sequence: TGTGCCTGGAGTAGGACAGACCCGAACACTGAAGCTTTCTTT. This chain connects TRBV30 to TRBJ1-1; maybe TRBD1 (6 bases). Trimming removed 2 bases from V and 1 base from J, with 11 bases in between. The CDR3 runs 14 residues. Germline V CDR1 and CDR2: GTSNPN, SVGIG (reference sequence).

In its sample, this clonotype is medium-sized. V and J are TRBV27 and TRBJ1-5; D is perhaps TRBD1 (5 bases). CDR3 size: 16 residues. V dropped 5 bases and J dropped 0 bases, with 14 bases sitting between them. Germline CDR1 MNHEY, CDR2 SMNVEV (reference sequence). The DNA of the CDR3 is TGTGCCAGCAGTCCCGACAGAGGGTATAGCAATCAGCCCCAGCATTTT. This translates into CASSPDRGYSNQPQHF.

V usage is TRBV6-2 or TRBV6-3 and J usage is TRBJ1-2, with 9 bases matching TRBD1. The ends lost 6 bases at V and 5 bases at J; junction bases unmatched: 7. CDR1 and CDR2 from the germline V gene are MNHEY and SVGEGT. This CDR3 contains 14 residues. CDR3 in amino acids: CASSPDGTGYGYTF. The CDR3 DNA reads TGTGCCAGCAGCCCCGACGGGACAGGGTATGGCTACACCTTC.

This chain links TRBV28 with TRBJ1-2; 8 positions match TRBD1. Germline CDR1 is MDHEN and CDR2 is SYDVKM. This CDR3 is 16 amino acids long. V lost 5 bases and J lost 4; bases outside the gene matches: 12. CDR3 region: CASSTDPQGASYGYTF. CDR3 coding DNA: TGTGCCAGCAGTACGGACCCCCAGGGGGCTTCCTATGGCTACACCTTC.

The chain carries TRBV20-1 and TRBJ1-1, with D maybe TRBD1 (5 bases). Germline V lookup: CDR1 DFQATT, CDR2 SNEGSKA (reference sequence). The V and J ends lost 6 bases and 8 bases respectively, with 16 bases between them. The CDR3 spans 12 residues. In nucleotides, the CDR3 is TGCAGTGCGTCGACTCGGGGGTACGAAGCTTTCTTT. It translates to CSASTRGYEAFF.

This clonotype was counted between two and nine times. The chain is built from TRBV7-9 and TRBJ1-1, with D possibly TRBD1 on 5 matching bases. This CDR3 is built from 15 residues. Per the germline V gene, CDR1 is SEHNR and CDR2 is FQNEAQ (reference sequence). The V and J ends lost 5 bases and 2 bases respectively, with 15 bases between them. The chain's CDR3 is CASSLRPGPNTEAFF. The CDR3 DNA is TGTGCCAGCAGCCTCCGACCGGGACCAAACACTGAAGCTTTCTTT.

V gene TRBV7-8 combines with J gene TRBJ1-5; a weak D match, TRBD1 (5 bases). Germline V gene data show CDR1 as SGHVS and CDR2 as FQNEAQ. Trimming took off 1 base at V and 0 bases at J, with 10 bases between the two ends. The CDR3 loop spans 16 amino acids. The CDR3 loop reads CASSLVEGYSNQPQHF. In DNA, the CDR3 is TGTGCCAGCAGCTTAGTTGAGGGGTATAGCAATCAGCCCCAGCATTTT.

In DNA, the CDR3 is TGCACCAGCAGCCAAGGGGACTGGGAGATGGGGGAGCTGTTTTTT. It translates to CTSSQGDWEMGELFF. V is TRBV1 and J is TRBJ2-2; the table's D call of TRBD2 was not tested on the DNA. TRBV1 is noted as a pseudogene. The CDR3 sequence is 15 residues long.

The chain recombines TRBV20-1 with TRBJ1-3, with D unclear. The CDR3 is made up of 12 amino acids. V was pared by 7 bases and J by 0 bases, with 7 bases between. Germline V gene data show CDR1 as DFQATT and CDR2 as SNEGSKA (reference sequence). The CDR3 coding sequence is TGCAGTGTTCAGGACTCTGGAAACACCATATATTTT. Encoded protein: CSVQDSGNTIYF.

This chain's CDR3 is CASSPSTGNQPQHF. The CDR3 nucleotides are TGTGCCAGTAGTCCTTCAACAGGAAATCAGCCCCAGCATTTT. V gene TRBV19 combines with J gene TRBJ1-5; D perhaps matches TRBD1 (5 bases). Germline CDR1 is LNHDA and CDR2 is SQIVND (reference sequence). Trimming stripped 5 bases from V and 4 bases from J, with 12 bases between. The CDR3 loop spans 14 amino acids.

This clonotype was counted only a few times. This chain joins TRBV10-1 and TRBJ2-3, with 9 bases lining up with TRBD2. The CDR3 is 15 residues long. Germline V CDR1 and CDR2: WNHNN, SYGVQD (reference sequence). The V and J ends lost 4 bases and 6 bases, in that order; junction bases with no gene match: 8. The CDR3 DNA follows: TGCGCCAGCAGTGGGAGAGCTAGCGGGGCGGATACGCAGTATTTT. The encoded protein is CASSGRASGADTQYF.

The rearrangement uses TRBV12-3 or TRBV12-4 and TRBJ1-6; perhaps TRBD1 as D (5 bases). This CDR3 has 14 amino acids. Trimming cost V 7 bases and J 8 bases, with 15 bases left between them. CDR3 region: CASTPGGNHSPLHF. The CDR3, as DNA: TGTGCCAGCACCCCGGGGGGGAACCATTCACCCCTCCACTTT.

This clonotype was seen only a few times. The chain links TRBV2 to TRBJ1-2; TRBD1 agrees at 10 bases. The CDR3 length is 15 residues. Germline loops: CDR1 SNHLY, CDR2 FYNNEI. The J segment lost 5 bases and the V segment lost 6 bases, leaving 9 bases of the junction unmatched. CDR3 sequence reads: CASRAGQGFSYGYTF. CDR3 DNA sequence: TGTGCCAGCAGGGCGGGACAGGGGTTTTCGTATGGCTACACCTTC.